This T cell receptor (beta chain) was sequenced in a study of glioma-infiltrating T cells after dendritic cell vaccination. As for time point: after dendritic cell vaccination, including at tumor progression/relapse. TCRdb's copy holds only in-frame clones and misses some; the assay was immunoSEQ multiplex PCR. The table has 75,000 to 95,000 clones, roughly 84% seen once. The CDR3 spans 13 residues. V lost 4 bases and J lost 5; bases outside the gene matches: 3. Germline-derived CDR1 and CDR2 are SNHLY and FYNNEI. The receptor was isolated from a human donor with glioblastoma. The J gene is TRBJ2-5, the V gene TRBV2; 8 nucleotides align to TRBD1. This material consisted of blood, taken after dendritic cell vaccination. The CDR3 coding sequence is TGTGCCAGCAGTGCAGGGGGCGGCGAGACCCAGTACTTC. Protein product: CASSAGGGETQYF.